A single T cell receptor beta chain is shown here with its context. The target antigen is unknown. One entry per CDR3 protein, called by TCRdb with MiXCR from the 5' RACE reads. The sample lists some 57,000 distinct CDR3 sequences; around 8.5% were seen once. This sample stems from a study of early T cells in non-severe SARS-CoV-2 infection. The overall study: Sequencing input comprised bulk RNA from unsorted whole blood; chain pairing was not available. Findings and caveats of the study: Anti-spike CD8 specificities were favored by VDJdb matching, whose results missed private and CD4 specificities.

The V end was cut by 7 bases, the J end by 5 bases, with 14 bases between. The CDR3 extends over 13 amino acids. CDR1 is SEHNR and CDR2 is FQNEAQ in the germline V gene (reference sequence). Specimen: whole blood. This TCR was recovered from an adult who was a healthcare worker with PCR-confirmed SARS-CoV-2 infection or an uninfected control (not recorded which). This rearrangement joins TRBV7-9 to TRBJ1-1; perhaps TRBD1 as D (5 bases). The CDR3 nucleotides read TGTGCCAGCACCCTCCAGGGCGAGACTGAAGCTTTCTTT. Translating it yields CASTLQGETEAFF.